The 10 T cell receptor beta chains in this list originate from one sample, sequenced in a study of blood T cell repertoires in COVID-19. Clones were sequenced by immunoSEQ multiplex PCR, and TCRdb holds only the in-frame ones, with some missing. The sample contains about 200,000 clones, roughly 80% of which appear only once. The sample comprised peripheral blood. The receptor set was obtained from a woman aged 40-49 years with COVID-19, enrolled during active disease.

J is TRBJ2-1 and V is TRBV29-1, with a weak D call TRBD2 (5 bases). This CDR3 comprises 16 residues. Germline V CDR1 and CDR2: SQVTM, ANQGSEA. The V gene lost 0 bases and the J gene lost 4 bases, with 16 bases spanning the gap. CDR3 region: CSVEDRLAPRYNEQFF. The CDR3 DNA sequence: TGCAGCGTTGAAGACCGTCTAGCCCCTCGTTACAATGAGCAGTTCTTC.

The V gene is TRBV27, the J gene TRBJ2-7, with a possible D match to TRBD1 (6 bases). This CDR3 is built from 15 residues. Trimming removed 2 bases from V and 4 bases from J, with 15 bases in between. Germline V gene sequence: CDR1 MNHEY, CDR2 SMNVEV (reference sequence). As DNA, the CDR3 is TGTGCCAGCAGTTTAATCGGACAGTCGCCTTACGAGCAGTACTTC. Protein product: CASSLIGQSPYEQYF.

In the case of this clone: Other DNA sequences of this sample code for an identical CDR3. The rearrangement links TRBV2 to TRBJ1-5; 7 bases are a match to TRBD1. Losses at the gene ends were 6 bases for V and 2 bases for J; bases not matched to a gene: 1. The CDR3 contains 13 residues. Germline loops: CDR1 SNHLY, CDR2 FYNNEI. The CDR3 loop reads CASSGTGNQPQHF. CDR3 nucleotide sequence: TGTGCCAGCAGCGGGACAGGCAATCAGCCCCAGCATTTT.

The chain recombines TRBV4-1 with TRBJ2-3; TRBD2 is a possible D gene (6 bases). The CDR3 loop spans 14 amino acids. The V end was cut by 1 base, the J end by 6 bases, with 11 bases between. In germline, CDR1 is MGHRA, CDR2 YSYEKL. The DNA of the CDR3 is TGCGCCAGCAGCCAAGGGGACTCCCGGGATACGCAGTATTTT. It specifies CASSQGDSRDTQYF.

The gene calls are TRBV27 and TRBJ2-7, with D maybe TRBD2 (5 bases). The V and J ends lost 3 bases and 1 base respectively, with 10 bases between them. The CDR3 is 14 residues long. CDR1 is MNHEY and CDR2 is SMNVEV in the germline V gene (reference sequence). CDR3 in DNA: TGTGCCAGCAGTTTCATCGGGGAATCCTACGAGCAGTACTTC. Protein: CASSFIGESYEQYF.

This clone was counted between two and nine times. The rearrangement joins TRBV13 to TRBJ2-2; 8 nucleotides align to TRBD1. Germline V gene data show CDR1 as PRHDT and CDR2 as FYEKMQ (reference sequence). The CDR3 has 15 amino acids. J lost 3 bases, V lost 5 bases, and 5 bases had no gene match. As DNA, the CDR3 is TGTGCCAGCAGCCATTACAGGGGGGACACCGGGGAGCTGTTTTTT. It encodes CASSHYRGDTGELFF.

This sequence joins TRBV2 and TRBJ2-4, with D perhaps matching TRBD1 (6 bases). The CDR3 runs to 14 residues. The germline V and J ends were trimmed by 3 bases and 7 bases, with 13 bases remaining between them. CDR1 and CDR2 (germline): SNHLY, FYNNEI. The CDR3 is CASSELTGPNIQYF. CDR3 bases: TGTGCCAGCAGTGAGCTTACAGGGCCCAACATTCAGTACTTC.

The chain joins TRBV6-1 to TRBJ2-1; maybe TRBD2 (6 bases). The CDR3 runs 15 residues. Germline assignment: CDR1 MNHNS and CDR2 SASEGT. V lost 2 bases to trimming and J lost 10 bases, with 18 bases between them. In DNA, the CDR3 is TGTGCCAGCAGTGAACGCCCTAGCGAGTCACGGGAGCAGTTCTTC. This sequence encodes CASSERPSESREQFF.

The chain employs TRBV9 and TRBJ1-2; D not resolved. Germline V lookup: CDR1 SGDLS, CDR2 YYNGEE. V was clipped by 2 bases and J by 8 bases, with 16 bases between them. The CDR3 consists of 14 residues. CDR3 in DNA: TGTGCCAGCAGCGTGGGGAGGTCCTTTTCGGGCTACACCTTC. This translates into CASSVGRSFSGYTF.

The chain combines TRBV5-1 with TRBJ1-4, with D perhaps matching TRBD1 (5 bases). The V and J ends lost 5 bases and 8 bases respectively, with 16 bases between them. The CDR3 runs to 14 residues. The V gene's germline CDR1 is SGHRS and CDR2 YFSETQ. The CDR3 nucleotides are TGCGCCAGCAGGGTGCGCCTCTCAGGGGAAAAACTGTTTTTT. As protein: CASRVRLSGEKLFF.